Given below is one TCR beta chain in context. Its antigen is as yet unknown. Time point reported: baseline pretreatment blood. Treatment given: 15 Gy SBRT to primary tumor, nephrectomy 4 weeks later. The repertoire was sequenced with immunoSEQ multiplex PCR; TCRdb's copy has only in-frame clones and lacks some. The table records about 150,000 clones, about nine tenths of them present only once. The germline gives CDR1 SGHTA, CDR2 FQGNSA. Deletions cut 0 bases from V and 8 bases from J, with 13 bases between. This CDR3 has 15 residues. The data are from a study of radiation and T cells in renal cell carcinoma. Findings and caveats of the study: From baseline, blood top tumor clonotypes peaked at 2 weeks post-radiation.

Sequenced material: blood, taken from a patient whose treatment included radiotherapy and nephrectomy. V usage is TRBV7-2 and J usage is TRBJ1-4; D not certain. The sequence came from a woman between 70 and 85 years old with renal cell carcinoma. Here the CDR3 DNA reads TGTGCCAGCAGCTTAGCGAACACCGGAGGAGAAAAACTGTTTTTT. Amino acids: CASSLANTGGEKLFF.